Included here is one T cell receptor beta chain sequence, with context. Antigen unknown. Vbeta (60) and Jbeta (13) primers were used in the PCR. Repertoires were generated with immunoSEQ multiplex PCR, while TCRdb's copy carries only in-frame clones and drops some. The profile shows roughly 110,000 clones, over 60% of them singletons. Germline V gene lookup returns CDR1 SGHTA and CDR2 FQGNSA. V shed 5 bases and J shed 5 bases, with 19 bases lying between them. This CDR3 contains 17 residues. These data come from a study of cytomegalovirus exposure and HLA in healthy donors. Looking at the study overall: Earlier findings included 117 million unique TCR beta sequences obtained from some 180 million T cells. General study points: In a later analysis, parvovirus B19, influenza, CMV and Epstein-Barr virus appeared linked to several top co-occurrence clusters. The dataset shows that most TCR sequences were rare, while some public TCRs occurred in many donors.

The rearrangement joins TRBV7-2 to TRBJ1-6; D uncertain. Sequenced material: PBMCs. The source of this sequence is a woman aged 50 to 60 in good health and CMV-seropositive. DNA of the CDR3: TGTGCCAGCAGCCCAAATTTGGCTCGTAGCGATAATTCACCCCTCCACTTT. It specifies CASSPNLARSDNSPLHF.